These T cell receptor beta chains were read from a single sample in a study of T cells in Graves' hyperthyroidism and ophthalmopathy. TCRdb called the multiplex PCR reads again in MiXCR, with one record for every CDR3 protein. The sample carries about 720,000 distinct CDR3 sequences, less than 20% recorded once. The sequencing sample was made of blood. These receptors originate from a man between 18 and 35 years old with Graves' hyperthyroidism. The CDR3 runs from the conserved cysteine through the conserved F or W. Some rows have no size entry. The others give once, few or many, or a class for an expanded clone.

v_gene	abundance	j_gene	CDR3aa
TRBV5-1	many	TRBJ1-1	CASSLAPGQAEAFF
TRBV20-1	many	TRBJ2-7	CSASPDNRYEQYF
TRBV28	many	TRBJ2-7	CASTNGGQGSTYEQYF
TRBV12-3/TRBV12-4	few	TRBJ1-5	CASSLGIYQPQHF
TRBV6-1	many	TRBJ1-1	CASSGETVYTEAFF
TRBV6-1	-	TRBJ1-1	CASSDRQNTEAFF
TRBV6-2/TRBV6-3	-	TRBJ2-7	CASSYGAYYEQYF
TRBV28	many	TRBJ1-5	CASARGWDYQPQHF
TRBV28	many	TRBJ2-3	CASIKGLASDTQYF
TRBV12-3/TRBV12-4	many	TRBJ1-1	CASSQFTNTEAFF
TRBV2	many	TRBJ2-1	CASSDRLADYNEQFF
TRBV20-1	-	TRBJ1-5	CSAEGDRQPQHF
TRBV12-3/TRBV12-4	-	TRBJ1-5	CASSLSSQGARHF
TRBV12-3/TRBV12-4	many	TRBJ2-3	CASSLRGRESNTQYF
TRBV29-1	-	TRBJ1-4	CSVVRGANEKLFF
TRBV5-1	many	TRBJ1-1	CASSLSSGNTEAFF
TRBV7-8	many	TRBJ2-3	CASSRDRDYADTQYF
TRBV7-9	many	TRBJ2-1	CASSSGTPNEQFF
TRBV28	few	TRBJ2-4	CASSQAGSLAKNIQYF
TRBV7-6	many	TRBJ2-1	CASSLEPGLAGAEQFF
TRBV18	many	TRBJ1-2	CASSPAQVANYGYTF
TRBV11-2	-	TRBJ2-3	CASSLPGSVDTQYF
TRBV28	few	TRBJ2-7	CASSLDSGAISYEQYF
TRBV4-1	few	TRBJ2-1	CASSQGMGTGVHNEQFF
TRBV6-2/TRBV6-3	-	TRBJ1-2	CASSVEGGYGYTF
TRBV20-1	few	TRBJ2-7	CSARAGGNSDEQYF
TRBV28	many	TRBJ2-1	CASIPAGGGEQFF
TRBV29-1	-	TRBJ2-7	CSVEGSGSYEQYF
TRBV12-3/TRBV12-4	many	TRBJ2-5	CASSPYGTEETQYF
TRBV19	few	TRBJ2-1	CASIGLPGPSEQFF
TRBV28	many	TRBJ2-5	CASSPPGGAVQETQYF
TRBV28	-	TRBJ2-1	CATGPPGQGPRQGNEQFF
TRBV9	-	TRBJ2-4	CASARDLQNIQYF
TRBV10-3	-	TRBJ1-2	CAISFYRETTF
TRBV2	many	TRBJ2-1	CASSTSGRAREQFF
TRBV20-1	few	TRBJ2-7	CSVSSGSSYEQYF
TRBV18	few	TRBJ1-2	CASSPRWGTGGADYGYTF
TRBV28	many	TRBJ2-7	CASSTQGASVYEQYF
TRBV3-1	few	TRBJ1-5	CASSQDTGGNQPQHF
TRBV28	many	TRBJ2-1	CASSPPDRGTSGSNEQFF
TRBV6-1	-	TRBJ2-5	CASSELAGGHAQYF
TRBV27	many	TRBJ2-1	CASRGPDSHNEQFF
TRBV30	many	TRBJ2-2	CAWSAQLAVGELFF